Below are 12 T cell receptor beta chains sequenced from a single sample in a study of CD8 T cells in ankylosing spondylitis. Each CDR3 protein gets one entry after TCRdb re-called the 5' RACE reads with MiXCR. This table holds roughly 150,000 distinct CDR3 sequences, 9.8% found once. Source material: blood, either unsorted or a sorted T cell fraction (not recorded which). These receptors were taken from a female donor with ankylosing spondylitis or in good health (not recorded which).

In its sample, this clonotype was seen a few times. The chain links TRBV6-5 to TRBJ2-7; D remains unclear. The CDR3 covers 16 residues. From germline, CDR1 is MNHEY and CDR2 SVGAGI. V was trimmed by 0 bases and J by 0 bases, leaving 12 bases between them. This chain's CDR3 is CASSYSAHISSYEQYF. For the CDR3, the DNA is TGTGCCAGCAGTTACTCAGCACATATCAGCTCCTACGAGCAGTACTTC.

The V gene is TRBV25-1, the J gene TRBJ2-2; D is possibly TRBD1 or TRBD2 (5 bases each). Trimming took off 7 bases at V and 6 bases at J, with 21 bases between the two ends. CDR3 length equals 16 residues. Germline-derived CDR1 and CDR2 are MGHDK and SYGVNS. The CDR3 spells CASMGVRDLGSGELFF. CDR3 nucleotides: TGTGCCAGCATGGGAGTCCGGGACCTAGGGTCCGGGGAGCTGTTTTTT.

This clonotype has more than one count but fewer than ten. The CDR3: CASGPRLAGGYYNEQFF. The DNA for the CDR3 is TGTGCTAGTGGTCCCCGGCTAGCGGGAGGTTACTACAATGAGCAGTTCTTC. The chain uses TRBV12-5 and TRBJ2-1, with TRBD2 matching 11 bases. CDR1 is LGHNT, CDR2 FRNRAP, per germline. The ends lost 5 bases at V and 3 bases at J; junction bases unmatched: 9. The CDR3 loop spans 17 amino acids.

The sample holds a few counts of this clonotype. The rearrangement links TRBV25-1 to TRBJ1-1, with TRBD1 as a possible D gene (6 bases). This CDR3 is built from 13 residues. The germline V and J ends were trimmed by 3 bases and 8 bases, with 13 bases remaining between them. Germline CDR1 is MGHDK and CDR2 is SYGVNS. CDR3: CASSEGGRREAFF. DNA of the CDR3: TGTGCCAGCAGTGAGGGGGGCAGAAGGGAAGCTTTCTTT.

The chain employs TRBV6-5 and TRBJ2-1; 13 bases line up with TRBD2. The germline CDR1 and CDR2 sequences are MNHEY and SVGAGI. After removal of 2 bases from V and 5 bases from J, the junction contained 3 bases not matched to a gene. There are 16 residues in the CDR3. The CDR3 bases are TGTGCCAGCAGTTACACCGGACTAGCGGGAGACAATGAGCAGTTCTTC. It codes for CASSYTGLAGDNEQFF.

The sample holds a few counts of this clonotype. V usage is TRBV9 and J usage is TRBJ1-4; D is uncertain. V lost 3 bases to trimming and J lost 6 bases, with 9 bases between them. The germline CDR1 and CDR2 sequences are SGDLS and YYNGEE. This CDR3 region has 13 residues. CDR3 in DNA: TGTGCCAGCAGCGAGGGATCAGATGAAAAACTGTTTTTT. Its protein is CASSEGSDEKLFF. The entire variable domain, with the rest obtained from reference TRBV9 and TRBJ1-4, is as follows: DSGVTQTPKHLITATGQRVTLRCSPRSGDLSVYWYQQSLDQGLQFLIQYYNGEERAKGNILERFSAQQFPDLHSELNLSSLELGDSALYFCASSEGSDEKLFFGSGTQLSVL.

This clonotype was seen at least ten times. This rearrangement joins TRBV11-1 to TRBJ1-1; D not certain. Germline CDR1 reads SGHAT; CDR2 reads FQDESV (reference sequence). V was cut by 5 bases and J by 4 bases, with 14 bases left in between. CDR3 length: 14 residues. CDR3 sequence (DNA): TGTGCCAGCAGCCCACCCGAGGAGGGCACTGAAGCTTTCTTT. Translating gives CASSPPEEGTEAFF.

The V and J genes are TRBV4-3 and TRBJ2-2, with a tentative D call TRBD1 (6 bases). The ends were cut back, 0 bases at V and 7 bases at J, with 18 bases in the middle. The CDR3 sequence is 17 residues long. From germline, CDR1 is LGHNA and CDR2 YSLEER. The CDR3 nucleotides read TGCGCCAGCAGCCAAGAAGTCGCGGACAGAACCTTCGGGGAGCTGTTTTTT. Protein: CASSQEVADRTFGELFF.

The J gene is TRBJ1-1, the V gene TRBV27; D ambiguous. The germline gives CDR1 MNHEY, CDR2 SMNVEV (reference sequence). The CDR3 consists of 13 residues. Trimming took off 4 bases at V and 2 bases at J, with 8 bases between the two ends. The CDR3 sequence is CASSWNSNTEAFF. The DNA of the CDR3 is TGTGCCAGCAGTTGGAATTCCAACACTGAAGCTTTCTTT.

A few counts support this clonotype. The V and J genes are TRBV7-9 and TRBJ1-4; D is unclear. Germline CDR1 is SEHNR and CDR2 is FQNEAQ (reference sequence). This CDR3 region has 14 residues. Trimming took off 3 bases at V and 8 bases at J, with 13 bases between the two ends. The CDR3 spells CASSFLMAGEKLFF. CDR3 DNA sequence: TGTGCCAGCAGCTTCCTCATGGCGGGAGAAAAACTGTTTTTT.

This clonotype was counted many times. The rearrangement uses TRBV29-1 and TRBJ2-1; 9 nucleotides agree with TRBD2. The CDR3 covers 14 residues. Trimming at V came to 6 bases and at J to 7 bases, leaving 10 bases not matched to a gene. Germline CDR1 SQVTM, CDR2 ANQGSEA. The CDR3 spells CSVLMREGQNEQFF. The CDR3 nucleotides read TGCAGCGTATTGATGCGGGAGGGCCAGAATGAGCAGTTCTTC.

The chain is built from TRBV4-1 and TRBJ2-1; 8 bases map to TRBD1. The CDR3 runs to 15 residues. Trimming cost V 1 base and J 7 bases; bases outside gene matches: 6. Germline V gene lookup returns CDR1 MGHRA and CDR2 YSYEKL. The CDR3 loop is CASSQVQGARNEQFF. In nucleotides, the CDR3 is TGCGCCAGCAGCCAAGTCCAGGGGGCGAGAAATGAGCAGTTCTTC.